This TCR beta chain was captured by sequencing in a study of blood T cell repertoires in COVID-19. For the study at large: The origin of the acute and convalescent COVID-19 samples was the United States, Italy and Spain. T cells, B-cell-depleted T cells, or PBMCs provided the cDNA or gDNA that served as material.

Under the authors' procedure: From reference gene primer amplification, estimates of nucleated cell counts were derived. Measured with immunoSEQ multiplex PCR; TCRdb has only the in-frame clones, and not every one. V and J calls and clone size follow that table, whereas D and trimming were derived from the DNA. The sample contains some 45,000 clones, 75% to 85% of which appear only once. In this sample, this clone turned up once. This CDR3 is built from 14 residues. Between the trimmed V and J ends, which lost 7 bases and 6 bases, there was a span of 16 bases. Germline V CDR1 and CDR2: SNHLY, FYNNEI. The TCR comes from an elderly man in a cohort sampled during active COVID-19. V and J are TRBV2 and TRBJ1-5, with D unresolved. Sequences were obtained from peripheral blood. This CDR3 is CASMKDGEGQPQHF. CDR3 in DNA: TGTGCCAGCATGAAAGACGGTGAGGGTCAGCCCCAGCATTTT. Together with reference TRBV2 and TRBJ1-5, the CDR3 gives the full variable domain: EPEVTQTPSHQVTQMGQEVILRCVPISNHLYFYWYRQILGQKVEFLVSFYNNEISEKSEIFDDQFSVERPDGSNFTLKIRSTKLEDSAMYFCASMKDGEGQPQHFGDGTRLSIL.